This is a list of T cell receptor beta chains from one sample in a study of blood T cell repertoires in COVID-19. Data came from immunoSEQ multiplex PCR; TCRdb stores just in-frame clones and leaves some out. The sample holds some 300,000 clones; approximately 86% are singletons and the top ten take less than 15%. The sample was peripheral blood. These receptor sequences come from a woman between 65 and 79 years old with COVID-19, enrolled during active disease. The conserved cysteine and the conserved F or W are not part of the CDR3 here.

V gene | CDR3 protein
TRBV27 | ASRRQQNTGELF
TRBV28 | ASSSGVYNSPLH
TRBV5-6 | ASSFGRIYGYT
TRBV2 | ASSALQGSNYGYT
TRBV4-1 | ASSLAGGQPNTGELF
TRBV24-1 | ATSDPGQGYNEQF
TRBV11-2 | ASSAGTGTEQY
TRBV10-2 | ASRLAGSLYEQY
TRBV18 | ASSSGGAVEQF
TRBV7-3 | ASKRGRYTDTQY